This T cell receptor beta chain stems from a study of cytomegalovirus exposure and HLA in healthy donors. PCR amplification relied on 60 Vbeta primers (plus 13 Jbeta primers). Measured with immunoSEQ multiplex PCR; TCRdb has only the in-frame clones, and not every one. The table shows roughly 200,000 clones, with roughly 80% occurring only once. Germline V gene data show CDR1 as SNHLY and CDR2 as FYNNEI. The CDR3 runs 15 residues. In regard to this clone: The antigen is undetermined. Germline and junction disagree at one end, which may indicate a read error.

Whole-study results and caveats: What TCR beta sequences reportedly achieved was accurate prediction of HLA-A and HLA-B alleles in most subjects. A link between a missense DCLRE1C variant and TCR beta V- and J-gene trimming emerged from a later analysis.

The TCR was taken from a man between 60 and 70 years old in good health and CMV-seronegative. Sequences were obtained from PBMCs. The chain combines TRBV2 with TRBJ1-5; 7 bases are shared with TRBD1. CDR3 nucleotides: TGTGCCAGCACCCGGGACAGTGGCTCGGGGCAGCCCCAGAATTTT. It is translated as CASTRDSGSGQPQNF.